This T cell receptor beta chain is from a study of cytomegalovirus exposure and HLA in healthy donors. Across the whole study: Tens of millions of unique TCRs, all from HLA-typed donors, were included in an early release of the data. Out of 398 genotyped donors, about 84% belonged to the Caucasian-associated ancestry cluster. Findings and limits, study-wide: Listed as cytomegalovirus-associated were approximately 160 TCR beta chains. Earlier results showed most TCR beta V segments being productive about 87% or about 30% of the time.

A note on this clone: Its target is unknown.

V shed 5 bases, J shed 3 bases, and the junction held 9 bases outside the gene matches. The CDR3 runs to 16 residues. Germline CDR1 reads SEHNR; CDR2 reads FQNEAQ (reference sequence). PCR was performed using 60 Vbeta and 13 Jbeta primers. This table comes from immunoSEQ multiplex PCR, and its TCRdb copy is limited to in-frame clones, with some not included. The data contain around 20,000 clones, about four fifths of them singletons. Material for sequencing was PBMCs. V gene TRBV7-9 combines with J gene TRBJ2-1; 8 nucleotides agree with TRBD1. This clonotype was obtained from a human donor in good health. The CDR3 nucleotides are TGTGCCAGCAGCCCCCGGACAGGGTTCGTCTACAATGAGCAGTTCTTC. It translates to CASSPRTGFVYNEQFF. The entire variable domain, with the rest obtained from reference TRBV7-9 and TRBJ2-1, is as follows: DTGVSQNPRHKITKRGQNVTFRCDPISEHNRLYWYRQTLGQGPEFLTYFQNEAQLEKSRLLSDRFSAERPKGSFSTLEIQRTEQGDSAMYLCASSPRTGFVYNEQFFGPGTRLTVL.